Included here is one T cell receptor beta chain sequence, with context. This entry comes from a study of Ad26.COV2.S vaccination and SARS-CoV-2 variants. The treatment: around 19 received Ad26.COV2.S at low or high dose, single or two shots; roughly five received placebo; per-sample allocation not given. All samples were drawn on day 63, counting from the first vaccine or placebo injection. This CDR3 has 16 residues. CDR1 MNHEY and CDR2 SVGEGT come from the germline V gene. Trimming cost V 2 bases and J 0 bases, with 11 bases left between them. Only in-frame clones appear in the TCRdb table, and some are missing; sequencing was by immunoSEQ multiplex PCR. The sample yields around 450,000 clones, roughly nine tenths seen once.

Here the sequenced sample was peripheral blood, taken in a trial of Ad26.COV2.S vaccine versus placebo. This rearrangement joins TRBV6-2 or TRBV6-3 to TRBJ1-3; D uncertain. The source is a person between 18 and 65 years old who received the Ad26.COV2.S COVID-19 vaccine or a placebo. The CDR3 loop reads CASSYPDEHSGNTIYF. CDR3 in DNA: TGTGCCAGCAGTTACCCCGATGAACACTCTGGAAACACCATATATTTT.